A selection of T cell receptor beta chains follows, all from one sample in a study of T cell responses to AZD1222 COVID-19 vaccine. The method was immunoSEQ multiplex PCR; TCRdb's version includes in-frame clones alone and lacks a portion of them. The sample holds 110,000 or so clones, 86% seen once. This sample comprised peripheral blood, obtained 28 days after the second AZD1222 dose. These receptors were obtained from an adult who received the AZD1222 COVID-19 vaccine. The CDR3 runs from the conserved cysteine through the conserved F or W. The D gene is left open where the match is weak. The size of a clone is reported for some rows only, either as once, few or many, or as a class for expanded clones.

TGTGCCAGCAGGGGGCTAGAAGAAGAGACCCAGTACTTC	CASRGLEEETQYF	.	TRBJ2-5	.	TRBV2
TGTGCCAGCAGCTTGGGGGGCGGGTCCCTCTACGAGCAGTACTTC	CASSLGGGSLYEQYF	.	TRBJ2-7	.	TRBV5-5
TGTGCCAGCAGCCCAAACCCCGTCTCTAGCGGGGGAAATAAGCAGTTCTTC	CASSPNPVSSGGNKQFF	TRBD2	TRBJ2-1	.	TRBV3-1/TRBV3-2
TGTGCCATCAGTGCACAGAATAGCAATCAGCCCCAGCATTTT	CAISAQNSNQPQHF	.	TRBJ1-5	once	TRBV10-3
TGTGCCAGCAGCTTAACGGTGGCAGGGACTAGCGGGAACAATGAGCAGTTCTTC	CASSLTVAGTSGNNEQFF	TRBD2	TRBJ2-1	once	TRBV7-3
TGTGCCAGCAGCCCCGACAGCCTTAATTCACCCCTCCACTTT	CASSPDSLNSPLHF	.	TRBJ1-6	once	TRBV6-2/TRBV6-3
TGTGCCAGCCAGGGCCCTGGGGGGCGCGGGGGCTACACCTTC	CASQGPGGRGGYTF	.	TRBJ1-2	.	TRBV5-4
TGTGCCAGCAGCTCAGGACTAGCGGGGAAGCAAGAGACCCAGTACTTC	CASSSGLAGKQETQYF	TRBD2	TRBJ2-5	.	TRBV5-4
TGCAGTGCTGAGGCCTACGAGCAGTACTTC	CSAEAYEQYF	.	TRBJ2-7	few	TRBV20-1
TGCGCCAGCAGCCCCCAGGGGTTCACTGAAGCTTTCTTT	CASSPQGFTEAFF	.	TRBJ1-1	.	TRBV4-1
TGTGCCAGCAGCTTAGGGCCCTCCGAGCAGTACTTC	CASSLGPSEQYF	.	TRBJ2-7	.	TRBV5-4
TGTGCCAGCAGCTCCCCGAGGACTAGCGGGCAAGTGTGGTTCTTC	CASSSPRTSGQVWFF	TRBD2	TRBJ2-1	.	TRBV7-8
TGTGCCAGCAGTGAAGGTGGGGGGTACACTGAAGCTTTCTTT	CASSEGGGYTEAFF	.	TRBJ1-1	once	TRBV6-1
TGTGCCAGCAGCTTAGTACATAGCGGGGGTTACAATGAGCAGTTCTTC	CASSLVHSGGYNEQFF	TRBD2	TRBJ2-1	.	TRBV7-9
TGTGCCAGCAGCGTAGCAGGGGACTATGGCTACACCTTC	CASSVAGDYGYTF	.	TRBJ1-2	.	TRBV9
TGTGCCAGCAGCGGCCGGGACAGGGTTAACAATGAGCAGTTCTTC	CASSGRDRVNNEQFF	TRBD1	TRBJ2-1	.	TRBV9
TGCGCCAGCAGCTTGGGAGGGCGCACCGGGGAGCTGTTTTTT	CASSLGGRTGELFF	.	TRBJ2-2	few	TRBV5-1
TGTGCCAGCAGCTTGATGTCCTCTGGGGCCAACGTCCTGACTTTC	CASSLMSSGANVLTF	.	TRBJ2-6	.	TRBV13
TGTGCCAGCAGGCCCTTAGCGGGGAGCTCCTACAATGAGCAGTTCTTC	CASRPLAGSSYNEQFF	TRBD2	TRBJ2-1	.	TRBV3-1/TRBV3-2
TGCGCCAGCAGCCCCGGTTACCCGAGCGGGGGGTCCTACGAGCAGTACTTC	CASSPGYPSGGSYEQYF	TRBD2	TRBJ2-7	.	TRBV5-1
TGTGCCATCAGTTTTAGGGTTAGTGATGAGCAGTTCTTC	CAISFRVSDEQFF	.	TRBJ2-1	.	TRBV10-3
TGTGCCAGCCTCGATAACAGGGGGCTCGGGCAGCCCCAGCATTTT	CASLDNRGLGQPQHF	TRBD1	TRBJ1-5	.	TRBV19
TGTGCCAGCAGCCCCGCCCCGACTAGCGGCGCCTACGAGCAGTACTTC	CASSPAPTSGAYEQYF	TRBD2	TRBJ2-7	.	TRBV6-4
TGTGCCAGCAGTTTAACGACAGGGGGGATCGGGGAGCTGTTTTTT	CASSLTTGGIGELFF	TRBD1	TRBJ2-2	.	TRBV27
TGTGCCAGCAGTGAAGAATTCACCGGGGAGCTGTTTTTT	CASSEEFTGELFF	.	TRBJ2-2	few	TRBV2
TGCGCCAGCAGCTTGGGAGGGACGGATTTCTACAATGAGCAGTTCTTC	CASSLGGTDFYNEQFF	.	TRBJ2-1	.	TRBV5-1
TGTGCCAGCAGTCAACACACCGGGGAGCTGTTTTTT	CASSQHTGELFF	.	TRBJ2-2	.	TRBV6-2/TRBV6-3
TGTGCCAGCAGTGTTAGGACTAGACACGAGCAGTACTTC	CASSVRTRHEQYF	TRBD2	TRBJ2-7	.	TRBV28
TGTGCCAGCAGCGTAGATCGGGTTGGCACAGATACGCAGTATTTT	CASSVDRVGTDTQYF	.	TRBJ2-3	.	TRBV9
TGTGCCAGCAGCTTAGCTCCGGGCAACTATGGCTACACCTTC	CASSLAPGNYGYTF	.	TRBJ1-2	.	TRBV7-3
TGCAGCGTGGCGAAGGTGGGCAGCGAGCAGTACTTC	CSVAKVGSEQYF	.	TRBJ2-7	.	TRBV29-1
TGTGCCAGCAGTTCGACAGGGAGACGCACAGATACGCAGTATTTT	CASSSTGRRTDTQYF	TRBD1	TRBJ2-3	.	TRBV27
TGTGCCAGCAGCGAAGGACTAGCCCTCTACAATGAGCAGTTCTTC	CASSEGLALYNEQFF	TRBD2	TRBJ2-1	.	TRBV2
TGTGCCAGCATTGCGGGACCCGGGGAAATTGGTGGGGAGCTGTTTTTT	CASIAGPGEIGGELFF	.	TRBJ2-2	.	TRBV2
TGTGCCAGCAGTTACTCCTCGGCCCTCTCCTACGAGCAGTACTTC	CASSYSSALSYEQYF	.	TRBJ2-7	.	TRBV6-5
TGTGCCAGCAGCTGGCTCTCTGTTAGAGGATCGAACACTGAAGCTTTCTTT	CASSWLSVRGSNTEAFF	.	TRBJ1-1	few	TRBV11-2
TGTGCCACCAGTGATTCCGGCGGGGCTCAAGAGACCCAGTACTTC	CATSDSGGAQETQYF	.	TRBJ2-5	.	TRBV24-1
TGCGCCAGCAGCTTGGCCGGGATTAATTCACCCCTCCACTTT	CASSLAGINSPLHF	.	TRBJ1-6	.	TRBV5-1
TGTGCCAGCAGCTTAGCGAACAGTCACACTGAAGCTTTCTTT	CASSLANSHTEAFF	.	TRBJ1-1	.	TRBV7-9
TGTGCCAGCACGTTGGGCGCCCAAGAGACCCAGTACTTC	CASTLGAQETQYF	.	TRBJ2-5	.	TRBV5-6
TGTGCCAGCAGCTCCGGGACAGGGTCCTACAATGAGCAGTTCTTC	CASSSGTGSYNEQFF	TRBD1	TRBJ2-1	.	TRBV5-5
TGTGCCAGCAGCCGGGGGGGCTACGAGCAGTACTTC	CASSRGGYEQYF	TRBD2	TRBJ2-7	few	TRBV12-3/TRBV12-4
TGCGCCAGCAGCTTGATTACAGGGGTTACCTACGAGCAGTACTTC	CASSLITGVTYEQYF	TRBD1	TRBJ2-7	.	TRBV5-1
TGTGCCAGCTCACCACCCACGGGGTTTGGAAACACCATATATTTT	CASSPPTGFGNTIYF	.	TRBJ1-3	.	TRBV18
TGTGCCAGCAGTCAGCGACTAGCGGACAATGAGCAGTTCTTC	CASSQRLADNEQFF	TRBD2	TRBJ2-1	.	TRBV6-5
TGTGCCAGCAGCCCAGCGGGGAGAGAAGCTTTCTTT	CASSPAGREAFF	.	TRBJ1-1	few	TRBV12-3/TRBV12-4
TGTGCCAGCAGTTACTCGACGGGGGCGAACACCGGGGAGCTGTTTTTT	CASSYSTGANTGELFF	.	TRBJ2-2	.	TRBV6-5
TGTGCCAGCAGCCAATGGGTTACTGGGGCCAACGTCCTGACTTTC	CASSQWVTGANVLTF	.	TRBJ2-6	.	TRBV3-1/TRBV3-2